This T cell receptor beta chain originates from a study of cytomegalovirus exposure and HLA in healthy donors. Assay used: immunoSEQ multiplex PCR; TCRdb lists only in-frame clones, some missing. Of 95,000 to 150,000 clones in the sample, around nine tenths were seen once. After removal of 8 bases from V and 4 bases from J, the junction contained 7 bases not matched to a gene. Germline assignment: CDR1 SNHLY and CDR2 FYNNEI. CDR3 length equals 13 residues. The sample holds a few counts of this clone. The chain is built from TRBV2 and TRBJ1-2, with TRBD1 identical over 7 bases. The sample was PBMCs. The receptor was isolated from a woman under 30 in good health and CMV-seropositive. In nucleotides, the CDR3 is TGTGCCAGCCTCTCGGGACAGTCCTATGGCTACACCTTC. Protein product: CASLSGQSYGYTF.